This T cell receptor (beta chain) was recorded in a study of response to subunit inactivated influenza vaccine. V shed 4 bases and J shed 3 bases, with 15 bases lying between them. Germline CDR1 reads SGHTA; CDR2 reads FQGNSA. The CDR3 contains 15 residues. TCRdb reprocessed the RT-PCR reads with MiXCR, giving one entry per CDR3 protein. The sample yields roughly 620,000 distinct CDR3 sequences, around 11% seen once. This sample also belongs to another study, concerning T cells expressing NK-cell markers. That source notes: TCR beta libraries carry UMIs added by 5'RACE template switching. Where a few donors were concerned, these clonotypes also led the CD3+CD56-NKG2C+ fraction.

J is TRBJ1-2 and V is TRBV7-2, with D possibly matching TRBD1 (6 bases). The origin of this receptor is a man in his fifties who received an inactivated influenza vaccine. This material consisted of PBMCs from blood, taken on the day of vaccination. The CDR3 region is CASSSQPGVDYGYTF. The CDR3 bases are TGTGCCAGCAGCTCGCAGCCAGGGGTCGACTATGGCTACACCTTC.